This TCR beta chain was documented in a study of blood T cell repertoires in COVID-19. Study-wide background: Acute and convalescent COVID-19 specimens originated in the United States, Italy and Spain. T cells, B-cell-depleted T cells, or PBMCs supplied cDNA or gDNA.

In the authors' workflow: Quantification of nucleated cells was approximated via reference gene primer amplification. This table comes from immunoSEQ multiplex PCR, and its TCRdb copy is limited to in-frame clones, with some not included. V and J calls and clone size follow that table, whereas D and trimming were derived from the DNA. The data show approximately 220,000 clones, with 65% to 85% seen just once and approximately 8% held by the top ten. Source material: peripheral blood. This clonotype originated in a woman older than 75 with acute or convalescent COVID-19.

CDR3 sequence: CSASQVYEQYF. The CDR3 bases are TGCAGTGCTAGTCAGGTCTACGAGCAGTACTTC. This chain joins TRBV20-1 and TRBJ2-7; D gene uncertain. Germline V gene sequence: CDR1 DFQATT, CDR2 SNEGSKA (reference sequence). The V and J ends lost 3 bases and 3 bases respectively, with 6 bases between them. This CDR3 is built from 11 residues.